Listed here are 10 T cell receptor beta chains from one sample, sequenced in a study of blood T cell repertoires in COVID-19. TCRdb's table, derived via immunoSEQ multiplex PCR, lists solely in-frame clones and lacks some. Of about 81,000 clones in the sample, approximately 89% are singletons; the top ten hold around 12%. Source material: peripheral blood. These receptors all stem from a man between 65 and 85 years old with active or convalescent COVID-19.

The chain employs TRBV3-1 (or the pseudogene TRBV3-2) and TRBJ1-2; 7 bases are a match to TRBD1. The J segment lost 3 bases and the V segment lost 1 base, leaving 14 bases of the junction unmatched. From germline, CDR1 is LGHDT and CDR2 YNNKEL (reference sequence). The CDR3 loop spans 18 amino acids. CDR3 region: CASSQAFGTAIIHYGYTF. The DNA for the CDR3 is TGTGCCAGCAGCCAAGCTTTCGGGACAGCCATAATCCACTATGGCTACACCTTC.

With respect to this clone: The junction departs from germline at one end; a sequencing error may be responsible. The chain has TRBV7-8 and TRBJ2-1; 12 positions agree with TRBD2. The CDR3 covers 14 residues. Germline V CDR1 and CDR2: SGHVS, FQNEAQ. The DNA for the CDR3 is TGTGCCAGCAGCTTAGGACTAGCGGGGGCCCTCAGTGTCTTC. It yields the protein CASSLGLAGALSVF.

This CDR3 reads CASSEPRGREQYF. CDR3 sequence (DNA): TGCGCCAGCAGCGAACCCCGGGGTAGGGAGCAGTACTTC. This chain links TRBV5-1 with TRBJ2-7; a weak D match, TRBD2 (5 bases). Germline-derived CDR1 and CDR2 are SGHRS and YFSETQ. V was shortened by 4 bases and J by 7 bases, with 15 bases between the two germline ends. The CDR3 has 13 residues.

CDR3 nucleotides: TGTGCCAGCAGCTTCCTAACAGGGGGCGCGGCGGTCTTAGAGACCCAGTACTTC. Translating it yields CASSFLTGGAAVLETQYF. The rearrangement joins TRBV7-2 to TRBJ2-5; 9 positions agree with TRBD1. V lost 3 bases to trimming and J lost 4 bases; unmatched junction nucleotides: 15. This CDR3 region has 18 residues. Germline CDR1 is SGHTA and CDR2 is FQGNSA.

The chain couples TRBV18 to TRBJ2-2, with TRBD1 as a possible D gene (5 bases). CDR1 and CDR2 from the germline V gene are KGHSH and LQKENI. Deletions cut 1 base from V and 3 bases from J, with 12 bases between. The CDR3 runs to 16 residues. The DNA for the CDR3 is TGTGCCAGCTCACCACTGCAGGGTATAGACACCGGGGAGCTGTTTTTT. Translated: CASSPLQGIDTGELFF.

CDR3 sequence reads: CASSQAASGQGYGYTF. CDR3 nucleotides: TGTGCCAGCAGCCAGGCGGCTAGTGGACAGGGGTATGGCTACACCTTC. The chain recombines TRBV4-2 with TRBJ1-2; 9 bases are a match to TRBD1. Germline trimming cut 3 bases from V and 5 bases from J; bases unmatched to any gene: 10. Germline CDR1 reads LGHNA; CDR2 reads YNFKEQ. The CDR3 extends over 16 amino acids.

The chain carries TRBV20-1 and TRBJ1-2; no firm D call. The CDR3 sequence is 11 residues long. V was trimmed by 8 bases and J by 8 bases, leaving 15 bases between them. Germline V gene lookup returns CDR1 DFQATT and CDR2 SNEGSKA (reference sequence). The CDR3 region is CSRRMAKGYTF. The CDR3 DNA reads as TGCAGTAGGCGGATGGCAAAGGGCTACACCTTC.

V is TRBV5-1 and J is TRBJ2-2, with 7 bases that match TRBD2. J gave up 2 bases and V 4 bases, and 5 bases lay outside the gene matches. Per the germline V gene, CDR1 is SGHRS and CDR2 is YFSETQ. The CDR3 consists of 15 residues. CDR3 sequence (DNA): TGCGCCAGCAGCCCGGGGGGAACTAACACCGGGGAGCTGTTTTTT. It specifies CASSPGGTNTGELFF.

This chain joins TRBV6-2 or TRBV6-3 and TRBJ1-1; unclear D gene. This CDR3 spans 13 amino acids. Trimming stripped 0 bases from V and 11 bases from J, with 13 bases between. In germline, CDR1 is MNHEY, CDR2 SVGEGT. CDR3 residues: CASSYSRALEAFF. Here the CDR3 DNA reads TGTGCCAGCAGTTACTCGAGGGCCCTGGAGGCTTTCTTT.

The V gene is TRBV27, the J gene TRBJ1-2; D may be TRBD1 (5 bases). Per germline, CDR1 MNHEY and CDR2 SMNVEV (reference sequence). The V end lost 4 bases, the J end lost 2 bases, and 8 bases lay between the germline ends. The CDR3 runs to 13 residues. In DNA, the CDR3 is TGTGCCAGCAGTTCGCCAGGGAACTATGGCTACACCTTC. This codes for CASSSPGNYGYTF.